These 25 T cell receptor beta chains originate from one sample sequenced in a study of blood T cell repertoires in COVID-19. TCRdb's copy holds only in-frame clones and misses some; the assay was immunoSEQ multiplex PCR. This table holds around 300,000 clones, approximately 88% found once. The sequencing input was peripheral blood. The receptors were sampled from a middle-aged man with acute or convalescent COVID-19.

The rearrangement uses TRBV5-1 and TRBJ2-3, with D perhaps matching TRBD2 (7 bases). V lost 7 bases to trimming and J lost 1 base, with 13 bases between them. The CDR3 consists of 14 residues. CDR1 is SGHRS, CDR2 YFSETQ, per germline. CDR3 in amino acids: CASRGLAGTDTQYF. For the CDR3, the DNA is TGCGCCAGCCGGGGGCTAGCGGGCACAGATACGCAGTATTTT. Full variable domain (rest looked up from reference TRBV5-1 and TRBJ2-3): KAGVTQTPRYLIKTRGQQVTLSCSPISGHRSVSWYQQTPGQGLQFLFEYFSETQRNKGNFPGRFSGRQFSNSRSEMNVSTLELGDSALYLCASRGLAGTDTQYFGPGTRLTVL.

The chain joins TRBV5-4 to TRBJ2-6; D remains unclear. V shed 7 bases and J shed 0 bases, with 8 bases lying between them. The CDR3 covers 14 residues. Germline V gives CDR1 SGHNT, CDR2 YYREEE (reference sequence). In DNA form, the CDR3 reads TGTGCCAGCTCTGTACTCTCTGGGGCCAACGTCCTGACTTTC. It yields the protein CASSVLSGANVLTF.

The genes are TRBV18 and TRBJ1-1; TRBD1 is a possible D gene (6 bases). Trimming removed 3 bases at V and 3 bases at J, with 14 bases between. Germline-derived CDR1 and CDR2 are KGHSH and LQKENI. The CDR3 extends over 15 amino acids. The CDR3, as DNA: TGTGCCAGCTCACCGAGCAGGGGTAGATACACTGAAGCTTTCTTT. Amino acids: CASSPSRGRYTEAFF.

This sequence joins TRBV6-2 or TRBV6-3 and TRBJ2-5, with TRBD2 as a possible D gene (5 bases). Trimming removed 0 bases at V and 1 base at J, with 9 bases between. Germline assignment: CDR1 MNHEY and CDR2 SVGEGT. The CDR3 covers 15 residues. The CDR3 here is CASSYSRVAQETQYF. CDR3 sequence (DNA): TGTGCCAGCAGTTACTCGCGGGTTGCCCAAGAGACCCAGTACTTC.

This clone was picked up one time. The chain couples TRBV27 to TRBJ2-2; D is possibly TRBD1 (6 bases). CDR3 length: 14 amino acids. Germline V gene data show CDR1 as MNHEY and CDR2 as SMNVEV (reference sequence). V was clipped by 2 bases and J by 6 bases, with 10 bases between them. The CDR3 protein is CASSLTGLPGELFF. The CDR3 DNA sequence: TGTGCCAGCAGTTTAACAGGGCTGCCCGGGGAGCTGTTTTTT.

For this clone: Other DNA sequences in this sample translate to the same CDR3. The chain combines TRBV12-3 or TRBV12-4 with TRBJ1-1, with a weak D call TRBD1 (5 bases). V was trimmed by 2 bases and J by 10 bases, leaving 11 bases between them. This CDR3 has 12 residues. CDR3 sequence: CASSLTGGGAFF. CDR3 sequence (DNA): TGTGCCAGCAGTTTAACAGGCGGGGGAGCTTTCTTT.

The V call is TRBV4-1, the J call TRBJ1-2, with D hard to call. The V gene lost 0 bases and the J gene lost 4 bases, with 12 bases spanning the gap. The CDR3 runs to 15 residues. Germline-derived CDR1 and CDR2 are MGHRA and YSYEKL. CDR3 protein: CASSQDSREGYGYTF. DNA for the CDR3: TGCGCCAGCAGCCAAGATTCGAGGGAGGGCTATGGCTACACCTTC.

This sequence joins TRBV11-2 and TRBJ1-2; 9 bases line up with TRBD1. This CDR3 has 17 amino acids. Germline values: CDR1 SGHAT, CDR2 FQNNGV. V was clipped by 5 bases and J by 3 bases; unmatched bases: 13. DNA for the CDR3: TGTGCCAGCAGCCCAAGAGGGGGACAGGGAAAGGACTATGGCTACACCTTC. Protein: CASSPRGGQGKDYGYTF.

The rearrangement uses TRBV10-3 and TRBJ2-1; perhaps TRBD2 as D (6 bases). This CDR3 region has 16 residues. With 6 bases removed from V and 6 bases from J, the gap between germline ends came to 21 bases. Germline assignment: CDR1 ENHRY and CDR2 SYGVKD. The CDR3 DNA sequence: TGTGCCATCAGGGATTCTCGGGGGAGTAGCGGCAATGAGCAGTTCTTC. Its protein is CAIRDSRGSSGNEQFF.

J is TRBJ2-7 and V is TRBV18; D may be TRBD1 (6 bases). V was pared by 0 bases and J by 5 bases, with 14 bases between. This CDR3 is built from 15 residues. CDR1 is KGHSH and CDR2 is LQKENI in the germline V gene. CDR3 residues: CASSPPGAPNDEQYF. In DNA form, the CDR3 reads TGTGCCAGCTCACCACCGGGGGCTCCAAACGACGAGCAGTACTTC.

V usage is TRBV9 and J usage is TRBJ2-2, with D perhaps TRBD1 (5 bases). This CDR3 is built from 14 residues. The V gene's germline CDR1 is SGDLS and CDR2 YYNGEE. V lost 4 bases and J lost 4, with 11 bases in between. The CDR3 region has the DNA TGTGCCAGCAGCCTTCTAGGGGCCACCGGGGAGCTGTTTTTT. It encodes CASSLLGATGELFF. The entire variable domain, with the rest obtained from reference TRBV9 and TRBJ2-2, is as follows: DSGVTQTPKHLITATGQRVTLRCSPRSGDLSVYWYQQSLDQGLQFLIQYYNGEERAKGNILERFSAQQFPDLHSELNLSSLELGDSALYFCASSLLGATGELFFGEGSRLTVL.

The V gene is TRBV6-5, the J gene TRBJ2-3, with 11 bases aligning to TRBD1. This CDR3 has 15 residues. CDR1 MNHEY and CDR2 SVGAGI come from the germline V gene. Germline trimming cut 2 bases from V and 4 bases from J; bases unmatched to any gene: 2. The CDR3, as DNA: TGTGCCAGCAGTTACCGGGACAGGGGGTCAGATACGCAGTATTTT. It specifies CASSYRDRGSDTQYF.

The CDR3 spells CASSRAGNSPLHF. CDR3 in DNA: TGTGCCAGCAGCCGGGCGGGGAATTCACCCCTCCACTTT. V and J are TRBV27 and TRBJ1-6; D uncertain. The V and J ends lost 6 bases and 7 bases respectively, with 10 bases between them. Germline-derived CDR1 and CDR2 are MNHEY and SMNVEV (reference sequence). The length of the CDR3 is 13 residues.

The gene calls are TRBV6-2 or TRBV6-3 and TRBJ2-3; TRBD2 aligns across 13 bases. The CDR3 consists of 17 residues. V dropped 5 bases and J dropped 2; count of bases not matched to a gene: 7. The germline V gene encodes CDR1 MNHEY and CDR2 SVGEGT. The CDR3 DNA sequence: TGTGCCAGCAGTATGGGGACTAGCGGGGCCTTCACAGATACGCAGTATTTT. Translation gives CASSMGTSGAFTDTQYF.

This clone was recorded a few times. The chain recombines TRBV28 with TRBJ1-6; D may be TRBD1 (6 bases). Germline lookup yields CDR1 MDHEN and CDR2 SYDVKM. CDR3 length equals 13 residues. V lost 6 bases and J 7 bases, leaving 10 bases between the germline ends. The CDR3 DNA reads as TGTGCCAGCAGCCCAACAGGGAATTCACCCCTCCACTTT. Translation: CASSPTGNSPLHF.

A single count supports this clone. This chain connects TRBV6-5 to TRBJ2-3; D is uncertain. The V gene's germline CDR1 is MNHEY and CDR2 SVGAGI. The CDR3 extends over 15 amino acids. V dropped 6 bases and J dropped 0 bases, with 13 bases sitting between them. The CDR3 loop is CASRAQLISTDTQYF. In nucleotides, the CDR3 is TGTGCCAGCAGGGCGCAACTAATTAGCACAGATACGCAGTATTTT.

By frequency in the sample, this clone is medium-sized. The chain is built from TRBV5-8 and TRBJ2-7; a weak D match, TRBD1 (5 bases). Germline V gene lookup returns CDR1 SGHTS and CDR2 YDEGEE. This CDR3 has 13 amino acids. Trimming pared 5 bases from V and 0 bases from J, leaving 9 bases between. As DNA, the CDR3 is TGTGCCAGCAGTCATGACAGCTCCTACGAGCAGTACTTC. Translating gives CASSHDSSYEQYF.

The V call is TRBV30, the J call TRBJ2-7, with TRBD1 identical over 10 bases. V dropped 4 bases and J dropped 6; count of bases not matched to a gene: 6. The CDR3 is 13 amino acids. From germline, CDR1 is GTSNPN and CDR2 SVGIG (reference sequence). The DNA for the CDR3 is TGTGCCTGGAACCCGACAGGGGGCGGCGAGCAGTACTTC. This codes for CAWNPTGGGEQYF.

The CDR3 spells CASSLSLGQGRATNEKLFF. CDR3 DNA sequence: TGTGCCAGCAGCTTAAGTTTGGGACAGGGACGTGCAACTAATGAAAAACTGTTTTTT. The J gene is TRBJ1-4, the V gene TRBV7-8; 9 bases map to TRBD1. Germline V lookup: CDR1 SGHVS, CDR2 FQNEAQ. J lost 0 bases, V lost 2 bases, and 10 bases had no gene match. The CDR3 contains 19 residues.

The chain combines TRBV3-1 (or the pseudogene TRBV3-2) with TRBJ1-6, with a possible D match to TRBD1 (5 bases). CDR1 and CDR2 from the germline V gene are LGHDT and YNNKEL (reference sequence). Trimming stripped 4 bases from V and 7 bases from J, with 17 bases between. The CDR3 extends over 16 amino acids. In nucleotides, the CDR3 is TGTGCCAGCAGCCCCCTCCAGGGAAAGGGGAATTCACCCCTCCACTTT. Its translation: CASSPLQGKGNSPLHF.

V gene TRBV10-3 combines with J gene TRBJ2-2; TRBD1 matches 8 bases. Trimming cost V 0 bases and J 13 bases; bases outside gene matches: 19. Germline V gene sequence: CDR1 ENHRY, CDR2 SYGVKD. The CDR3 is 18 amino acids. The CDR3 sequence: CAISESPGGGTSLTGLFF. CDR3 DNA sequence: TGTGCCATCAGTGAGTCGCCAGGGGGCGGAACAAGCCTTACAGGGCTGTTTTTT.

The V call is TRBV6-6, the J call TRBJ1-3, with 7 bases identical to TRBD1. CDR1 is MNHNY and CDR2 is SVGAGI in the germline V gene (reference sequence). The length of the CDR3 is 15 residues. The J segment lost 5 bases and the V segment lost 0 bases, leaving 4 bases of the junction unmatched. The CDR3 nucleotides read TGTGCCAGCAGTTACTCGACAGGGACGCGAAACACCATATATTTT. This sequence encodes CASSYSTGTRNTIYF.

The chain has TRBV3-1 (or the pseudogene TRBV3-2) and TRBJ2-3; no definite D call. Trimming left V 4 bases short and J 5 bases short, with 7 bases between. The germline V gene has CDR1 LGHDT and CDR2 YNNKEL (reference sequence). CDR3 length: 12 residues. CDR3 in DNA: TGTGCCAGCAGCCCCGCTAAAGATACGCAGTATTTT. Translation gives CASSPAKDTQYF.

V and J are TRBV7-9 and TRBJ2-3; D unresolved. Trimming stripped 7 bases from V and 5 bases from J, with 7 bases between. The CDR3 contains 11 residues. Germline loops: CDR1 SEHNR, CDR2 FQNEAQ (reference sequence). In DNA form, the CDR3 reads TGTGCCAGCAACCAGCGAGATACGCAGTATTTT. Translation gives CASNQRDTQYF.

J is TRBJ1-1 and V is TRBV23-1; no firm D call. TRBV23-1 is recorded as an ORF, its role being uncertain. The V end was cut by 2 bases, the J end by 7 bases, with 11 bases between. CDR3 length: 13 residues. CDR3 residues: CASSQGPQVEAFF. The CDR3 DNA reads TGCGCCAGCAGTCAAGGTCCCCAGGTTGAAGCTTTCTTT.